This TCR beta chain was sequenced for a study of control samples from healthy donors and cancer patients (TCRdb year 2020). Library prep was done by the immunoSEQ multiplex PCR assay. TCRdb mirrors the immuneACCESS table, restricted to in-frame sequences. Some clones are absent from its copies; in checked studies, under half trace to an unresolved V gene, and the reason for the others is unknown. This sample comprises 110,000 to 150,000 clones, around 86% of them detected only once. Around 4.9% of the sample goes to the ten largest clones. In regard to this clone: Its antigen is not yet known. Per-base quality was not reported, and no clone a single base away is much larger than it.

This TCR derives from a man aged 25 to 40 in good health. Material for sequencing was blood.

The nucleotide sequence is given as TGTGCCAGCAGCTTAGGTGTTAGCAATCAGCCCCAGCATTTT. It specifies CASSLGVSNQPQHF. Here the chain combines TRBV7-2 and TRBJ1-5; no D gene is confidently identified. The trim is 1 base for V and 0 bases for J, with a gap of 4 bases between the germline ends. Via the germline V gene, CDR1 is SGHTA and CDR2 FQGNSA. There are 14 amino acids in the CDR3, from cysteine to phenylalanine inclusive. Only the CDR3 region is kept as DNA, spanning 42 bases read in frame from base 1. With the portions outside the CDR3 filled from the reference TRBV7-2 and TRBJ1-5 genes, the complete variable region becomes GAGVSQSPSNKVTEKGKDVELRCDPISGHTALYWYRQSLGQGLEFLIYFQGNSAPDKSGLPSDRFSAERTGGSVSTLTIQRTQQEDSAVYLCASSLGVSNQPQHFGDGTRLSIL.